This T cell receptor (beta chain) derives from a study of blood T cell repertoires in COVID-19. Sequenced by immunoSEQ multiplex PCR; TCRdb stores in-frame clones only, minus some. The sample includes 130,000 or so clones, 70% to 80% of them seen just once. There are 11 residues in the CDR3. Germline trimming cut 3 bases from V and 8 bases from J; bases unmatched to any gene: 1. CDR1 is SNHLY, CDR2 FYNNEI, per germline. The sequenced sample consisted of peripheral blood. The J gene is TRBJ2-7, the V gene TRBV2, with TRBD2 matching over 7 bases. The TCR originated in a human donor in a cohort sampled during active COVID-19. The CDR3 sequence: CASSEGGKQYF. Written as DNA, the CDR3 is TGTGCCAGCAGTGAGGGGGGGAAGCAGTACTTC.